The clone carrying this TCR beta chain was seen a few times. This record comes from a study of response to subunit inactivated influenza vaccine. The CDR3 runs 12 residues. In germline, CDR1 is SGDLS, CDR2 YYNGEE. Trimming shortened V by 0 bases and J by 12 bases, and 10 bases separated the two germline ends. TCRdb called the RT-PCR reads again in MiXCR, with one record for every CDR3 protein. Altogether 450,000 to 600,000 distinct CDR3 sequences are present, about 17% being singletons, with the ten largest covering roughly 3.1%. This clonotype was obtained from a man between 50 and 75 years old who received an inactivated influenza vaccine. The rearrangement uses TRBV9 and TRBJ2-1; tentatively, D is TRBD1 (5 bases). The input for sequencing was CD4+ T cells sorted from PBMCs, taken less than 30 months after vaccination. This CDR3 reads CASSVGQRGQFF. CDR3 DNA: TGTGCCAGCAGCGTAGGACAGAGAGGGCAGTTCTTC.